This T cell receptor (beta chain) appears in the sequencing data of a study of CD8 T cells in ankylosing spondylitis. Making the TCR beta libraries involved quantitative 5'-RACE with molecular barcodes. TCRdb reanalysed the 5' RACE reads using MiXCR and keeps one entry per CDR3 protein. The data show 500,000 to 650,000 distinct CDR3 sequences, approximately 5.3% seen once. Study conclusions and caveats: Disease-linked clones reportedly concentrated significantly in matched ankylosing spondylitis synovial fluid. Characteristic of ankylosing spondylitis blood, it appeared, was a TCR beta motif comprising several highly homologous variants.

The sample holds many counts of this clonotype. What it binds is unknown. The material sequenced was blood, either unsorted or a sorted T cell fraction (not recorded which). This receptor was obtained from a male donor with ankylosing spondylitis.

The CDR3 region is CASSSEGPEADYTF. CDR3 DNA sequence: TGTGCCAGCTCCAGCGAGGGGCCCGAAGCCGACTACACCTTC. V gene TRBV18 combines with J gene TRBJ1-2, with D maybe TRBD1 (5 bases). Trimming removed 6 bases at V and 10 bases at J, with 21 bases between. Germline V CDR1 and CDR2: KGHSH, LQKENI. The CDR3 is 14 residues long. Combining the CDR3 with reference TRBV18 and TRBJ1-2 gives the whole variable domain NAGVMQNPRHLVRRRGQEARLRCSPMKGHSHVYWYRQLPEEGLKFMVYLQKENIIDESGMPKERFSAEFPKEGPSILRIQQVVRGDSAAYFCASSSEGPEADYTFGSGTRLTVV.